Listed below are T cell receptor beta chains from one sample, sequenced in a study of beta chain features in type 1 diabetes. TCRdb's table, derived via immunoSEQ multiplex PCR, lists solely in-frame clones and lacks some. This table holds roughly 400,000 clones, over 11% found once. Sequencing input: naive CD4+ T cells from blood. These receptors were collected from a man aged 25-45 years in good health. CDR3s include the opening cysteine and the closing phenylalanine or tryptophan. A D gene is named only where the DNA matches it firmly. Clone size appears in some rows only: once, few, many, or a class for an expanded clone.

>few|TRBJ2-7|.|TRBV11-2
TGTGCCAGCAGCTTACCTCTTAAGGGTTACGAGCAGTACTTC
CASSLPLKGYEQYF
>.|TRBJ1-6|.|TRBV30
TGTGCCGGACAAAGCGTCTATAATTCACCCCTCCACTTT
CAGQSVYNSPLHF
>few|TRBJ1-1|.|TRBV14
TGTGCCAGCAGCCAACAAAGGTACACTGAAGCTTTCTTT
CASSQQRYTEAFF
>.|TRBJ2-1|TRBD2|TRBV5-1
TGCGCCAGCAGCTCGGGACTAGCGGGAGCAGATGAGCAGTTCTTC
CASSSGLAGADEQFF
>few|TRBJ2-1|TRBD2|TRBV2
TGTGCCAGCAGTGAGGAAGCGGGAGTCTCTGAGCAGTTCTTC
CASSEEAGVSEQFF
>.|TRBJ1-2|TRBD1|TRBV19
TGTGCCAGTAGTATAGCGACAGGGGGCGGCTATGGCTACACCTTC
CASSIATGGGYGYTF
>.|TRBJ2-3|.|TRBV4-3
TGCGCCAGCAGCCAAGATCACGGAGATACGCAGTATTTT
CASSQDHGDTQYF
>few|TRBJ2-1|.|TRBV30
TGTGCCTGGAGTGTAGGGTCCAGCTCCTACAATGAGCAGTTCTTC
CAWSVGSSSYNEQFF
>few|TRBJ1-5|.|TRBV27
TGTGCCAGCAGTTTTGGCCGGCGCAATCAGCCCCAGCATTTT
CASSFGRRNQPQHF
>once|TRBJ2-4|TRBD2|TRBV5-4
TGTGCCAGCAGCTTGGTGTCGGGTAGCGGGGTTCTAGCCAAAAACATTCAGTACTTC
CASSLVSGSGVLAKNIQYF
>.|TRBJ2-5|.|TRBV15
TGTGCCACCAGCGAGTCGGAGACCCAGTACTTC
CATSESETQYF
>.|TRBJ2-2|.|TRBV7-8
TGTGCCAGCAGCTCTAGGACAAGCCGGTCCGGGGAGCTGTTTTTT
CASSSRTSRSGELFF
>few|TRBJ2-7|.|TRBV7-2
TGTGCCAGCAGCTTAGAGGAGGGATACGAGCAGTACTTC
CASSLEEGYEQYF